These T cell receptor beta chains were read from a single sample in a study of immune cell composition in non-small cell lung cancer. Profiling relied on immunoSEQ multiplex PCR, and the TCRdb table lists in-frame clones only, not all of them. The top ten hold roughly 11% of the sample, which has about 14,000 clones, approximately 84% seen once. Sequences were obtained from lung tumor tissue. All receptors come from a human donor with non-small cell lung cancer. CDR3s include the opening cysteine and the closing phenylalanine or tryptophan. The D gene is left open where the match is weak. Not every row has a clone size; where given, it reads once, few, many or a size class.

d_gene	abundance	v_gene	j_gene	CDR3aa	CDR3nt
NA	NA	TRBV29-1	TRBJ2-1	CSVAPRPSLLYNEQFF	TGCAGCGTTGCCCCTCGACCCTCCTTATTATACAATGAGCAGTTCTTC
NA	NA	TRBV12-5	TRBJ2-5	CASGFPSSRVETQYF	TGTGCTAGTGGTTTCCCATCCTCCCGGGTAGAGACCCAGTACTTC
TRBD1	NA	TRBV6-1	TRBJ1-5	CASSPGTGNNQPQHF	TGTGCCAGCAGCCCCGGGACAGGGAACAATCAGCCCCAGCATTTT
NA	few	TRBV12-5	TRBJ1-1	CASGLGGLTEAFF	TGTGCTAGTGGTTTGGGGGGGCTCACTGAAGCTTTCTTT
NA	NA	TRBV5-1	TRBJ2-5	CASSPAPSGETQYF	TGCGCCAGCAGCCCGGCCCCCTCGGGGGAGACCCAGTACTTC
TRBD1	NA	TRBV6-1	TRBJ1-6	CASSGPGQGRRSPLHF	TGTGCCAGCAGTGGACCCGGACAGGGTCGGCGTTCACCCCTCCACTTT
NA	NA	TRBV28	TRBJ1-1	CASSLLRQGGTEAFF	TGTGCCAGCAGTTTACTCCGGCAGGGCGGCACTGAAGCTTTCTTT
NA	NA	TRBV25-1	TRBJ2-1	CASSDAAGGGAGAEQFF	TGTGCCAGCAGTGATGCCGCAGGGGGTGGAGCGGGGGCAGAGCAGTTCTTC
TRBD2	NA	TRBV7-3	TRBJ2-5	CASSSRGGSQETQYF	TGTGCCAGCAGTTCCCGGGGGGGCTCCCAAGAGACCCAGTACTTC
TRBD1	NA	TRBV7-8	TRBJ1-1	CASSYRHRGNTEAFF	TGTGCCAGCAGCTACCGTCACAGGGGGAACACTGAAGCTTTCTTT
TRBD2	NA	TRBV5-5	TRBJ2-1	CASSRAGNEYNEQFF	TGTGCCAGCAGTAGAGCGGGAAATGAATACAATGAGCAGTTCTTC
TRBD2	NA	TRBV7-2	TRBJ2-3	CASSSIAGGVDTQYF	TGTGCCAGCAGCTCCATAGCGGGAGGGGTCGATACGCAGTATTTT
TRBD2	few	TRBV11-1	TRBJ2-1	CASSLHRAGGSYNEQFF	TGTGCCAGCAGCTTACATAGGGCGGGAGGGTCCTACAATGAGCAGTTCTTC
NA	once	TRBV7-3	TRBJ2-3	CASSWGGTDTQYF	TGTGCCAGCAGCTGGGGGGGCACAGATACGCAGTATTTT
TRBD2	NA	TRBV30	TRBJ2-7	CAWSSPGLAGGFSYEQYF	TGTGCCTGGAGCTCACCGGGACTAGCGGGAGGGTTCTCCTACGAGCAGTACTTC
TRBD2	NA	TRBV7-3	TRBJ2-3	CASSLRGSGSTDTQYF	TGTGCCAGCAGCTTAAGGGGTAGCGGGAGTACAGATACGCAGTATTTT
TRBD1	few	TRBV5-1	TRBJ2-5	CASSPGQGEGTQYF	TGCGCCAGCAGCCCGGGACAGGGCGAGGGGACCCAGTACTTC
NA	NA	TRBV5-1	TRBJ2-7	CASSLSAEVGEQYF	TGCGCCAGCAGCTTATCAGCGGAGGTCGGCGAGCAGTACTTC
NA	once	TRBV6-5	TRBJ2-7	CASSYGGPILSYEQYF	TGTGCCAGCAGTTACGGGGGACCGATTCTCTCCTACGAGCAGTACTTC
NA	NA	TRBV7-9	TRBJ2-7	CASSLGVPSYEQYF	TGTGCCAGCAGCTTAGGAGTCCCATCCTACGAGCAGTACTTC
NA	NA	TRBV27	TRBJ2-3	CASRHAGDTQYF	TGTGCCAGCAGGCACGCAGGTGATACGCAGTATTTT
NA	NA	TRBV7-7	TRBJ2-1	CASSPIFASSRSYNEQFF	TGTGCCAGCAGCCCCATCTTCGCTAGCTCCCGCTCCTACAATGAGCAGTTCTTC
TRBD2	NA	TRBV10-3	TRBJ2-7	CAIGVAGGPYEQYF	TGTGCCATTGGGGTTGCGGGAGGGCCATACGAGCAGTACTTC
NA	few	TRBV5-1	TRBJ2-3	CASTREGREGDTQYF	TGCGCCAGCACCCGAGAGGGGCGGGAAGGGGATACGCAGTATTTT